A few counts support the clone carrying this T cell receptor (beta chain). The CDR3 runs 13 residues. V lost 2 bases to trimming and J lost 4 bases; unmatched junction nucleotides: 3. Germline V lookup: CDR1 SGHNT, CDR2 YYREEE (reference sequence). The data originate from a study of beta chain features in type 1 diabetes. Isolated RNA was reverse transcribed in full, so expressed TCRB transcripts were sequenced. TCRdb keeps only in-frame clones here, not all; method: immunoSEQ multiplex PCR. The repertoire has more than 120,000 clones, around 9.3% of them found once; the top ten carry around 1.4%. The sequencing input was naive CD4+ T cells from blood. The TCR originated in a man between 18 and 29 years old in good health. The rearrangement joins TRBV5-4 to TRBJ2-7, with TRBD1 matching over 7 bases. This CDR3 is CASSFEQGYEQYF. The DNA for the CDR3 is TGTGCCAGCAGCTTTGAACAGGGGTACGAGCAGTACTTC.